The clone carrying this TCR beta chain was seen once. Cohorts were determined from participant-reported clinical history. This specimen comes from a study of blood T cell repertoires in COVID-19. Overall study: T cells, B-cell-depleted T cells, or PBMCs provided the cDNA or gDNA that served as material.

Per the authors' pipeline: Amplification with reference gene primers provided the estimates of nucleated cell counts. The protocol was immunoSEQ multiplex PCR, while the TCRdb copy is restricted to in-frame clones and leaves out a portion. The V and J calls and clone size were taken over from that table, and D and trimming were inferred from the DNA. Here the sample spans under 300,000 clones, 85% to 90% being singletons. Germline V gives CDR1 ENHRY, CDR2 SYGVKD. J was trimmed by 4 bases and V by 8 bases; bases with no gene match: 15. The CDR3 is 18 amino acids. The sequenced sample was PBMCs or T cells enriched from blood (not recorded which). This sequence joins TRBV10-3 and TRBJ2-6; 9 bases fit TRBD2. This TCR was recovered from a man in his late teens or twenties who had recovered from COVID-19. The CDR3 sequence: CAIHAGTSSPPGANVLTF. The CDR3 DNA reads TGTGCCATCCACGCAGGGACTAGCTCTCCCCCCGGGGCCAACGTCCTGACTTTC.